This paragraph reports one T cell receptor (beta chain). Antigen unknown. This sample is part of a study of T cell responses to AZD1222 COVID-19 vaccine. Germline V CDR1 and CDR2: MNHNY, SVGAGI (reference sequence). This CDR3 has 13 residues. V gave up 10 bases and J gave up 7 bases, with 14 bases separating them. Study findings and constraints: Spike-wide coverage was observed for vaccine-associated CD4 TCRs, with dominant responses at 160-218 and 743-854. At study baseline, merely a handful of AZD1222 recipients were seropositive. The donor cohort was predominantly white British with a female majority, and clonal diversity may have been underestimated. All repertoire sampling was performed exclusively after the peak T cell response.

Repertoires were generated with immunoSEQ multiplex PCR, while TCRdb's copy carries only in-frame clones and drops some. The sample carries 66,000 or so clones, roughly 78% recorded once. The sample was peripheral blood, taken on day 0 of MenACWY control vaccination. The chain combines TRBV6-6 with TRBJ1-6, with D perhaps matching TRBD1 (5 bases). The TCR comes from an adult in good health. CDR3 loop: CATQGAENSPLHF. Here the CDR3 DNA reads TGTGCCACCCAAGGGGCGGAGAATTCACCCCTCCACTTT.